A single sample gave rise to the 14 T cell receptor beta chains below, sequenced in a study of cytomegalovirus exposure and HLA in healthy donors. Primers: 60 Vbeta forward and 13 Jbeta reverse. This table comes from immunoSEQ multiplex PCR, and its TCRdb copy is limited to in-frame clones, with some not included. In all, the sample yields over 25,000 clones. Specimen: PBMCs. The receptors stem from a man aged 30 to 39 in good health and CMV-seronegative.

The chain couples TRBV18 to TRBJ2-7, with TRBD2 matching 7 bases. This CDR3 contains 15 residues. From germline, CDR1 is KGHSH and CDR2 LQKENI. J gave up 3 bases and V 3 bases, and 8 bases lay outside the gene matches. CDR3 sequence (DNA): TGTGCCAGCTCACCCTTTGGGGGGGATATCTACGAGCAGTACTTC. Amino acid sequence: CASSPFGGDIYEQYF.

V is TRBV7-2 and J is TRBJ1-5; tentative D call: TRBD1 (6 bases). The V end was cut by 6 bases, the J end by 4 bases, with 16 bases between. Germline V gene data show CDR1 as SGHTA and CDR2 as FQGNSA. CDR3 length: 15 amino acids. Written as DNA, the CDR3 is TGTGCCAGCAGTCGGACAGTTCTCCATAATCAGCCCCAGCATTTT. Amino acid sequence: CASSRTVLHNQPQHF.

V gene TRBV10-3 combines with J gene TRBJ1-2; TRBD1 agrees at 7 bases. CDR1 is ENHRY, CDR2 SYGVKD, per germline. This CDR3 has 16 amino acids. Trimming took 7 bases from V and 2 from J; bases not matched to a gene: 13. DNA for the CDR3: TGTGCCATCACCACAGGACCACAGGGGTTCAACTATGGCTACACCTTC. Translation gives CAITTGPQGFNYGYTF.

The rearrangement uses TRBV30 and TRBJ1-2; 8 bases agree with TRBD1. The germline V gene has CDR1 GTSNPN and CDR2 SVGIG (reference sequence). V shed 3 bases, J shed 4 bases, and the junction held 10 bases outside the gene matches. The length of the CDR3 is 15 residues. The CDR3 protein is CAWSPLGQGAYGYTF. The CDR3 DNA reads TGTGCCTGGAGCCCCCTGGGGCAGGGGGCCTATGGCTACACCTTC.

V gene TRBV6-1 combines with J gene TRBJ1-2; the match to TRBD1 covers 10 bases. The ends lost 6 bases at V and 8 bases at J; junction bases unmatched: 6. The V gene's germline CDR1 is MNHNS and CDR2 SASEGT. CDR3 size: 13 residues. CDR3 region: CASRGTGVGGYTF. Written as DNA, the CDR3 is TGTGCCAGCAGGGGGACAGGGGTTGGGGGCTACACCTTC.

The rearrangement links TRBV5-1 to TRBJ1-3; D may be TRBD1 (5 bases). CDR1 and CDR2 (germline): SGHRS, YFSETQ. The germline V and J ends were trimmed by 1 base and 4 bases, with 9 bases remaining between them. The CDR3 sequence is 14 residues long. The CDR3 here is CASSLSGFGNTIYF. CDR3 in DNA: TGCGCCAGCAGCTTGTCAGGGTTCGGAAACACCATATATTTT.

The chain links TRBV5-4 to TRBJ1-4; D gene unclear. The CDR3 covers 14 residues. Per germline, CDR1 SGHNT and CDR2 YYREEE (reference sequence). Trimming pared 4 bases from V and 0 bases from J, leaving 7 bases between. CDR3 nucleotides: TGTGCCAGCAGCGGAGGCGCAACTAATGAAAAACTGTTTTTT. This encodes CASSGGATNEKLFF.

The rearrangement uses TRBV19 and TRBJ2-2; D is possibly TRBD2 (6 bases). Trimming took off 6 bases at V and 3 bases at J, with 11 bases between the two ends. This CDR3 has 14 residues. Germline V gives CDR1 LNHDA, CDR2 SQIVND (reference sequence). CDR3 protein: CASSRLVDTGELFF. CDR3 nucleotides: TGTGCCAGTAGCCGACTAGTAGACACCGGGGAGCTGTTTTTT.

The rearrangement uses TRBV7-2 and TRBJ1-2; perhaps TRBD1 as D (5 bases). The CDR3 runs 14 residues. The V gene's germline CDR1 is SGHTA and CDR2 FQGNSA. Trimming shortened V by 5 bases and J by 6 bases, and 16 bases separated the two germline ends. This CDR3 reads CASSPRRGVDGYTF. CDR3 nucleotides: TGTGCCAGCAGCCCTAGGAGGGGCGTAGATGGCTACACCTTC.

The rearrangement uses TRBV6-5 and TRBJ2-1; 7 bases line up with TRBD2. CDR1 is MNHEY and CDR2 is SVGAGI in the germline V gene. The CDR3 is 15 residues long. V lost 6 bases, J lost 7 bases, and 12 bases stayed unmatched. The CDR3 nucleotides read TGTGCCAGCAGCCGCAGCGGGGAGGCCGCGAATGAGCAGTTCTTC. Translated, it gives CASSRSGEAANEQFF.

The rearrangement joins TRBV5-8 to TRBJ1-3, with D tentatively TRBD1 (5 bases). Trimming pared 2 bases from V and 9 bases from J, leaving 12 bases between. There are 13 residues in the CDR3. Germline V gives CDR1 SGHTS, CDR2 YDEGEE. The CDR3 DNA sequence: TGTGCCAGCAGCTTTGACAGTGGCGGCACCATATATTTT. Encoded protein: CASSFDSGGTIYF.

According to its frequency, this clone is medium-sized. The chain couples TRBV6-4 to TRBJ2-2; 12 positions agree with TRBD2. Trimming at V came to 5 bases and at J to 3 bases, leaving 1 base not matched to a gene. This CDR3 comprises 15 residues. Germline CDR1 and CDR2: MRHNA and SNTAGT. This CDR3 is CASSRLAGDTGELFF. The CDR3 DNA sequence: TGTGCCAGCAGTAGACTAGCGGGAGACACCGGGGAGCTGTTTTTT.

The J gene is TRBJ2-7, the V gene TRBV5-6; maybe TRBD2 (5 bases). CDR1 is SGHDT and CDR2 is YYEEEE in the germline V gene. CDR3 length: 12 amino acids. V dropped 4 bases and J dropped 8 bases, with 13 bases sitting between them. CDR3 protein: CASSTEAGKQYF. The CDR3 nucleotides are TGTGCCAGCAGCACCGAGGCCGGGAAGCAGTACTTC.

This chain links TRBV9 with TRBJ2-3; perhaps TRBD2 as D (5 bases). The CDR3 runs to 15 residues. The germline V and J ends were trimmed by 4 bases and 6 bases, with 18 bases remaining between them. Germline V CDR1 and CDR2: SGDLS, YYNGEE. The CDR3 DNA reads as TGTGCCAGCAGCCCCGGGGTCTACGATGGGGATACGCAGTATTTT. This encodes CASSPGVYDGDTQYF.